This T cell receptor (beta chain) emerged from a study of neurological immune-mediated disorders. Notes on the study in general: CDR3 amino acid sequences of expanded clones were not shared across subjects, a result suggesting private repertoires in all groups.

Germline V CDR1 and CDR2: ENHRY, SYGVKD. The CDR3 length is 16 residues. Trimming removed 3 bases from V and 3 bases from J; junction bases left unmatched: 8. Synthesis of cDNA was accomplished via 5'RACE employing 10-nucleotide random UMIs. Every sequencing run gave over 200 million TCR-beta sequences, taken from 15-18 subjects. From the 5' RACE reads, TCRdb called clonotypes with MiXCR, one entry per CDR3 protein. The data show tens of thousands of distinct CDR3 sequences, 13% seen once. This clonotype has ten or more counts. Antigen: not known. Time point defined: longitudinal time-point 3. The unsorted libraries had their origin in 2 million PBMCs stored at -80 C.

The V and J genes are TRBV10-3 and TRBJ2-1, with 7 bases identical to TRBD1. The TCR sequence derives from a man aged 25-40 years in good health. Material: PBMCs. CDR3 sequence (DNA): TGTGCCATCAGTGACAAACAGGGGACGGTCTACAATGAGCAGTTCTTC. This gives the protein CAISDKQGTVYNEQFF.